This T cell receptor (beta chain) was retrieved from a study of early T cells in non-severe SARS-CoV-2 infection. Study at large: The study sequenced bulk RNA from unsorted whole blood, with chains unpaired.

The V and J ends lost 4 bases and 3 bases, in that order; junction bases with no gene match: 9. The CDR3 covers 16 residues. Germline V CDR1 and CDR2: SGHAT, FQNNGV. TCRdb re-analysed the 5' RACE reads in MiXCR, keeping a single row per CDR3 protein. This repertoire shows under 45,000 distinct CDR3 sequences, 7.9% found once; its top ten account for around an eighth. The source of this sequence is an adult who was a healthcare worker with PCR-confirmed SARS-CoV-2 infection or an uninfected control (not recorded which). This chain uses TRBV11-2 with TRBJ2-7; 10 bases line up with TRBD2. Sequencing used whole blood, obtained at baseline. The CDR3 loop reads CASSYSPGLASYEQYF. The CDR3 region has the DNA TGTGCCAGCAGCTACAGCCCGGGACTAGCGAGCTACGAGCAGTACTTC. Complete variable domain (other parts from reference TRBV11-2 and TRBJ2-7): EAGVAQSPRYKIIEKRQSVAFWCNPISGHATLYWYQQILGQGPKLLIQFQNNGVVDDSQLPKDRFSAERLKGVDSTLKIQPAKLEDSAVYLCASSYSPGLASYEQYFGPGTRLTVT.